Listed here are 2 T cell receptor beta chains from one sample, sequenced in a study of T cell responses to AZD1222 COVID-19 vaccine. Profiling relied on immunoSEQ multiplex PCR, and the TCRdb table lists in-frame clones only, not all of them. The sample gives just under 90,000 clones, around 89% of which show up once; around 6% is in the top ten. The sequencing here drew on peripheral blood, taken 28 days after the second AZD1222 dose. The receptors derive from an adult who received the AZD1222 COVID-19 vaccine.

The chain has TRBV19 and TRBJ1-2, with D maybe TRBD1 (5 bases). Per germline, CDR1 LNHDA and CDR2 SQIVND (reference sequence). This CDR3 is 13 amino acids long. Between the trimmed V and J ends, which lost 3 bases and 5 bases, there was a span of 10 bases. The CDR3 sequence: CASSMGRAYGYTF. In DNA, the CDR3 is TGTGCCAGTAGTATGGGCAGGGCGTATGGCTACACCTTC.

This rearrangement joins TRBV2 to TRBJ1-2; unclear D gene. Germline CDR1 and CDR2: SNHLY and FYNNEI. Between the trimmed V and J ends, which lost 7 bases and 8 bases, there was a span of 17 bases. This CDR3 spans 13 amino acids. The CDR3, as DNA: TGTGCCAGCACCGCCGGATTCATAGGGGGCTACACCTTC. Translating gives CASTAGFIGGYTF.